These T cell receptor beta chains were read from a single sample in a study of PD-1 blockade in classical Hodgkin lymphoma. The data were produced by immunoSEQ multiplex PCR, yet TCRdb's version contains in-frame clones alone and is incomplete. The table records tens of thousands of clones, about 88% of them present only once. The source material was CD4+ T cells from blood, sampled before the fourth cycle of nivolumab. These receptors all come from a human donor with classical Hodgkin lymphoma. The CDR3 runs from the conserved cysteine through the conserved F or W. The order of the fields is clone size, J gene, D gene, V gene, CDR3 protein, CDR3 DNA. A D gene is named only where the DNA matches it firmly. Where a row states a size, it is once, few, many or the class of an expanded clone; other rows omit it.

-,TRBJ2-3,TRBD2,TRBV5-6,CASSAPERGVYLSTDTQYF,TGTGCCAGCAGCGCTCCTGAGCGGGGGGTCTACCTCAGCACAGATACGCAGTATTTT
once,TRBJ2-7,TRBD1,TRBV6-5,CASSYRGTGSYEQYF,TGTGCCAGCAGTTACCGCGGGACAGGGTCCTACGAGCAGTACTTC
-,TRBJ1-5,-,TRBV28,CALQGNSNQPQHF,TGTGCACTGCAGGGGAATAGCAATCAGCCCCAGCATTTT
-,TRBJ2-7,-,TRBV18,CASSPSVGELYEQYF,TGTGCCAGCTCACCATCGGTCGGTGAACTCTACGAGCAGTACTTC
-,TRBJ1-6,-,TRBV6-1,CASSEVWGGFELHF,TGTGCCAGCAGTGAAGTATGGGGGGGCTTTGAGCTCCACTTT
-,TRBJ2-5,-,TRBV28,CASSFRAGLQETQYF,TGTGCCAGCAGTTTCCGAGCGGGTCTCCAAGAGACCCAGTACTTC
-,TRBJ2-2,-,TRBV29-1,CSVERVPGELFF,TGCAGCGTTGAAAGGGTTCCCGGGGAGCTGTTTTTT
-,TRBJ2-1,-,TRBV5-1,CASSTQGFPQFNEQFF,TGCGCCAGCAGCACACAGGGTTTTCCCCAATTCAATGAGCAGTTCTTC
few,TRBJ2-7,-,TRBV21-1,CASSLPSDRVGGYEQYF,TGTGCCAGCAGCCTCCCGTCGGACAGGGTAGGGGGCTACGAGCAGTACTTC
-,TRBJ2-2,TRBD1,TRBV5-6,CASSKGQGSGELFF,TGTGCCAGCAGCAAGGGACAGGGTTCCGGGGAGCTGTTTTTT
-,TRBJ1-1,-,TRBV7-8,CASSLSWRVGNTEAFF,TGTGCCAGCAGCTTATCATGGAGGGTTGGGAACACTGAAGCTTTCTTT
few,TRBJ2-7,TRBD2,TRBV10-1,CASSQGLAYEQYF,TGCGCCAGCAGCCAGGGACTAGCCTACGAGCAGTACTTC
-,TRBJ2-5,TRBD2,TRBV7-9,CASSRPGRETQYF,TGTGCCAGCAGCCGCCCCGGGAGGGAGACCCAGTACTTC
-,TRBJ2-7,-,TRBV18,CASSPGQSGEQYF,TGTGCCAGCTCACCTGGACAGTCGGGGGAGCAGTACTTC
-,TRBJ2-5,TRBD1,TRBV27,CASSVTGGLRETQYF,TGTGCCAGCAGTGTAACAGGGGGCTTGCGGGAGACCCAGTACTTC
-,TRBJ2-1,TRBD2,TRBV7-2,CASGQSSGTYNEQFF,TGTGCCAGCGGCCAGAGTAGCGGGACATACAATGAGCAGTTCTTC
-,TRBJ2-1,TRBD1,TRBV10-1,CASSAGTAYNEQFF,TGCGCCAGCAGTGCCGGGACAGCCTACAATGAGCAGTTCTTC